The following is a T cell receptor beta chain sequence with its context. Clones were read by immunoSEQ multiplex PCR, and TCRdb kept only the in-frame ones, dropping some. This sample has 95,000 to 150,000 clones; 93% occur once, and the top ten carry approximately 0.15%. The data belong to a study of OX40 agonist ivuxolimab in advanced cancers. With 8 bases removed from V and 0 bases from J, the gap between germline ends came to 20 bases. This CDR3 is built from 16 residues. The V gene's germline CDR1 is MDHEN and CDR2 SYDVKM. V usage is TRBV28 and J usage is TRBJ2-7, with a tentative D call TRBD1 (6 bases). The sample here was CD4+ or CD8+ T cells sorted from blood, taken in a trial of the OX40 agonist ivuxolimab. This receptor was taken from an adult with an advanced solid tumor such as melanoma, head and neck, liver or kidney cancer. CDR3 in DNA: TGTGCCAGCGTTCCCCGGTTGGGGGCTAGCTCCTACGAGCAGTACTTC. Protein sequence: CASVPRLGASSYEQYF.